The clone carrying this TCR beta chain was seen only once. Its matching antigen is unknown. This entry comes from a study of shared clonotypes between healthy human individuals. Study results and limitations: Shared clonotypes: 4.5% to 5% naive CD4, around 3.4% naive CD8, 2.3% memory CD4, 0.4% memory CD8. Naive subsets generally had larger estimated richness than memory subsets.

The study separated CD4+ cells into CD45RA+ naive and CD45RA-negative memory subsets. Germline V CDR1 and CDR2: SGHNT, YENEEA. This CDR3 has 15 amino acids. Trimming pared 5 bases from V and 4 bases from J, leaving 17 bases between. Profiling relied on immunoSEQ multiplex PCR, and the TCRdb table lists in-frame clones only, not all of them. The profile shows roughly 2,300,000 clones, under 95% of them singletons. Material for sequencing was naive CD4+ T cells from PBMCs. Documented subset: CD45RA+ positively selected. V is TRBV11-3 and J is TRBJ2-5; D might be TRBD1 (5 bases). This receptor was taken from a man aged 18-30 years in good health. Some clones in this sample may be carry-over from other donors' samples. Here the CDR3 reads CASSAGQPNTETQYF. CDR3 coding DNA: TGTGCCAGCAGCGCAGGGCAACCTAACACAGAGACCCAGTACTTC.